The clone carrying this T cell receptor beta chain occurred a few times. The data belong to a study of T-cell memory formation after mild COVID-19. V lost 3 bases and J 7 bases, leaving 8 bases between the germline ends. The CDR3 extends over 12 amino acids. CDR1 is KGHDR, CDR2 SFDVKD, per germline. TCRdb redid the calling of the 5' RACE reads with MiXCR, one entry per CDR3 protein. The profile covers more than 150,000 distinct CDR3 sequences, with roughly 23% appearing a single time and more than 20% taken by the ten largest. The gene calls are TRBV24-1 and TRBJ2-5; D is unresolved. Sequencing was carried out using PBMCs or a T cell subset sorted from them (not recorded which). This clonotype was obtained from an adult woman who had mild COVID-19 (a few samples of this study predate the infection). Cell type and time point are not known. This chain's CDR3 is CATSDLLGTQYF. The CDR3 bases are TGTGCCACCAGTGATCTCCTCGGGACCCAGTACTTC.